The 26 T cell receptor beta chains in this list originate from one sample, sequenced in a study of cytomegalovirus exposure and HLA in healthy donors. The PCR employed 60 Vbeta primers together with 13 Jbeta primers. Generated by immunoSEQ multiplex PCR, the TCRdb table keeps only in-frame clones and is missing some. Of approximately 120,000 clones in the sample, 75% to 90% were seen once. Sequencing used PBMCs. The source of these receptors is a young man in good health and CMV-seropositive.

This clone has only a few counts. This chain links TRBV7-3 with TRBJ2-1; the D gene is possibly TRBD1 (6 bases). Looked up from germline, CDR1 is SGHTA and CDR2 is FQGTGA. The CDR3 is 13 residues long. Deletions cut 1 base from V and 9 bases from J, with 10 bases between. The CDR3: CASSLRGRAEQFF. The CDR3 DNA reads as TGTGCCAGCAGCTTAAGGGGGCGGGCTGAGCAGTTCTTC.

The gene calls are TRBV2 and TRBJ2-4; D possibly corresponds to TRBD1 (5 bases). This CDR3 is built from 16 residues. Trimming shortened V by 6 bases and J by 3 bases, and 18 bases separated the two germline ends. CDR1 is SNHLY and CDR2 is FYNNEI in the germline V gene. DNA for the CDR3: TGTGCCAGCAGGGCAAGAGCAGGGTTGGACAAAAACATTCAGTACTTC. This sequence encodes CASRARAGLDKNIQYF.

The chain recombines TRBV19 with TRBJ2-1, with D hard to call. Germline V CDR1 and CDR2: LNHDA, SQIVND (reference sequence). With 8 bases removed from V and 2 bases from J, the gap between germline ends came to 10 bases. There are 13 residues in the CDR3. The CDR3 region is CASGGAAYNEQFF. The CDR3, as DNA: TGTGCCAGTGGCGGCGCTGCCTACAATGAGCAGTTCTTC.

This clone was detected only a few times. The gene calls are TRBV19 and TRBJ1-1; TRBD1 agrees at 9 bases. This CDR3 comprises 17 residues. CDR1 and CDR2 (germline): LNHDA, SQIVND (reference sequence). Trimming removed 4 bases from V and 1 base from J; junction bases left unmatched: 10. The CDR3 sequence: CASSKEDRGFWNTEAFF. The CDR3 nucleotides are TGTGCCAGTAGTAAGGAGGACAGGGGATTTTGGAACACTGAAGCTTTCTTT.

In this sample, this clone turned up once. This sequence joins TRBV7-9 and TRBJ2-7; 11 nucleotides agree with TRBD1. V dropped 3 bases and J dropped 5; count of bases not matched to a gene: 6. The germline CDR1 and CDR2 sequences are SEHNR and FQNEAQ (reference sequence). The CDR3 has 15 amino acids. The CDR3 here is CASSFGQGARNEQYF. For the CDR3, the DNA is TGTGCCAGCAGCTTCGGACAGGGGGCGAGGAACGAGCAGTACTTC.

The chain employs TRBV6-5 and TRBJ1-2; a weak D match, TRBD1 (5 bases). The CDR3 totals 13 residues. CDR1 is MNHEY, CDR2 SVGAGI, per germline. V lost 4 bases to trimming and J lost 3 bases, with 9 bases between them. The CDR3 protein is CASSSTGDYGYTF. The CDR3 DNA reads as TGTGCCAGCAGTTCGACGGGGGACTATGGCTACACCTTC.

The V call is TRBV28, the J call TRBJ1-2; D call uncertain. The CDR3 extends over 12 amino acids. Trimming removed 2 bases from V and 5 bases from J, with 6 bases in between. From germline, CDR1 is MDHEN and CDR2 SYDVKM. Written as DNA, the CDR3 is TGTGCCAGCAGTTTAGGGAGGTATGGCTACACCTTC. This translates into CASSLGRYGYTF.

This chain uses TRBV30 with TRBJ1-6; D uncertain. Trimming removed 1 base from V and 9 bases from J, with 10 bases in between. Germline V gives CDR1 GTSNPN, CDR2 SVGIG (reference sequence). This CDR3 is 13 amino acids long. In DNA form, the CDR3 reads TGTGCCTGGAGTGGGCAACAGACTTCACCCCTCCACTTT. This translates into CAWSGQQTSPLHF.

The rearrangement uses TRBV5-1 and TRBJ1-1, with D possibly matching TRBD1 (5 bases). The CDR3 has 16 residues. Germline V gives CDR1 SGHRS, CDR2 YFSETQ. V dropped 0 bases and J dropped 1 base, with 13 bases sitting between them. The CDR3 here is CASSLGQGVPNTEAFF. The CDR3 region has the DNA TGCGCCAGCAGCTTGGGGCAGGGTGTACCGAACACTGAAGCTTTCTTT. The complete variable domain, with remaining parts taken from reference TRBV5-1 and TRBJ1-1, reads KAGVTQTPRYLIKTRGQQVTLSCSPISGHRSVSWYQQTPGQGLQFLFEYFSETQRNKGNFPGRFSGRQFSNSRSEMNVSTLELGDSALYLCASSLGQGVPNTEAFFGQGTRLTVV.

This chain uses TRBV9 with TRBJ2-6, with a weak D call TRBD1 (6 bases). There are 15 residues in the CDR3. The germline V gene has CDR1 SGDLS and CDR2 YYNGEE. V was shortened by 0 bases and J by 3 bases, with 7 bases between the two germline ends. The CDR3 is CASSVAGVGANVLTF. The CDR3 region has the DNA TGTGCCAGCAGCGTAGCAGGGGTTGGGGCCAACGTCCTGACTTTC.

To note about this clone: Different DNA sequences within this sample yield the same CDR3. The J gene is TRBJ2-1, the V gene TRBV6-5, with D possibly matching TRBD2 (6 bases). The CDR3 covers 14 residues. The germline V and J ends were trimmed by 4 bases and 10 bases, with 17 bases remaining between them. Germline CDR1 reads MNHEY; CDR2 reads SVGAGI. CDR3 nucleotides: TGTGCCAGCAGTTCTGCGGGGCATCGAGGCGAGCAGTTCTTC. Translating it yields CASSSAGHRGEQFF.

In nucleotides, the CDR3 is TGTGCCTGGAGTGTGAGCCCCAATCAGCCCCAGCATTTT. As protein: CAWSVSPNQPQHF. The chain joins TRBV30 to TRBJ1-5; D is unclear. Deletions cut 0 bases from V and 3 bases from J, with 6 bases between. Germline loops: CDR1 GTSNPN, CDR2 SVGIG (reference sequence). The CDR3 totals 13 residues.

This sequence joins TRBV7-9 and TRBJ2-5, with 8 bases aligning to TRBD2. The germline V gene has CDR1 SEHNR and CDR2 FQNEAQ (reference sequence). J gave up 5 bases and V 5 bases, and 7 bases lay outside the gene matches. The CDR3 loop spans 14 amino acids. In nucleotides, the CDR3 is TGTGCCAGCAGCAAAGCGGGGGCAGGGGAGACCCAGTACTTC. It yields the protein CASSKAGAGETQYF.

The DNA of the CDR3 is TGTGCCAGTAATGGCAGGGGTGATGGCTACACCTTC. This codes for CASNGRGDGYTF. The chain is built from TRBV6-5 and TRBJ1-2; D is possibly TRBD1 (6 bases). This CDR3 has 12 amino acids. The germline V and J ends were trimmed by 9 bases and 6 bases, with 14 bases remaining between them. CDR1 MNHEY and CDR2 SVGAGI come from the germline V gene.

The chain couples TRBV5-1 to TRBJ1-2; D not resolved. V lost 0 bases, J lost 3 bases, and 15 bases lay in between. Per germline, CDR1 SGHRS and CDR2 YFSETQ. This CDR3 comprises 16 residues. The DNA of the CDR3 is TGCGCCAGCAGCTTGGCGGTCGGGTTGGTAGACTATGGCTACACCTTC. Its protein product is CASSLAVGLVDYGYTF.

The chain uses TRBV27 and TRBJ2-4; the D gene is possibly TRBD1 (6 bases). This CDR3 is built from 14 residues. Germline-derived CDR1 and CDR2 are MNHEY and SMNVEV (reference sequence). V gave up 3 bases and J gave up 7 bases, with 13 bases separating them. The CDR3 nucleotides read TGTGCCAGCAGTTTCCAATCTACAGGGAACATTCAGTACTTC. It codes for CASSFQSTGNIQYF.

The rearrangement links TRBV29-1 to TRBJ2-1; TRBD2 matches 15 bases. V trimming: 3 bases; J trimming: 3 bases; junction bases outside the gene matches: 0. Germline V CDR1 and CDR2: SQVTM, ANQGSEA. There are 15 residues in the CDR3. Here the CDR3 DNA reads TGCAGCGTTGAGGGACTAGCGGGGGGCTACAATGAGCAGTTCTTC. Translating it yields CSVEGLAGGYNEQFF.

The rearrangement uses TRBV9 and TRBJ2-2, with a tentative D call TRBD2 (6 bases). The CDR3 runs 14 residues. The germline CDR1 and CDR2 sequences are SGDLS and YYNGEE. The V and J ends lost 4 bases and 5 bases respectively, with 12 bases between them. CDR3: CASSSRGSTGELFF. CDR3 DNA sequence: TGTGCCAGCAGCTCCCGGGGGTCGACCGGGGAGCTGTTTTTT. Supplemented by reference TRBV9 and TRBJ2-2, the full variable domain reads DSGVTQTPKHLITATGQRVTLRCSPRSGDLSVYWYQQSLDQGLQFLIQYYNGEERAKGNILERFSAQQFPDLHSELNLSSLELGDSALYFCASSSRGSTGELFFGEGSRLTVL.

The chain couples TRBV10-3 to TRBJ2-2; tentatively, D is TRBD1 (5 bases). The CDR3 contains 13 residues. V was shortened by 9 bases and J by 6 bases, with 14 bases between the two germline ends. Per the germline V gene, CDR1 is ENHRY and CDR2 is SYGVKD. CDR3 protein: CAMGPAESGELFF. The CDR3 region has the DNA TGTGCCATGGGGCCCGCGGAGTCCGGGGAGCTGTTTTTT.

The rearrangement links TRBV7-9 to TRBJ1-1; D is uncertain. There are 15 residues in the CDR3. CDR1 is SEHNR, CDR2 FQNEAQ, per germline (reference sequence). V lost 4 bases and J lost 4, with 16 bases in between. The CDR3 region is CASSSNEGGFTEAFF. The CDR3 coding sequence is TGTGCCAGCAGCTCTAACGAGGGAGGATTCACTGAAGCTTTCTTT.

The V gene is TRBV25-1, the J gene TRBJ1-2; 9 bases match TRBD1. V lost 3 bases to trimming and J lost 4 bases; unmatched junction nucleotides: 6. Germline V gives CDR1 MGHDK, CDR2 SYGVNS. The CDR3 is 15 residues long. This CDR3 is CASSDWTGEGYGYTF. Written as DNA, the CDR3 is TGTGCCAGCAGTGATTGGACAGGGGAGGGCTATGGCTACACCTTC.

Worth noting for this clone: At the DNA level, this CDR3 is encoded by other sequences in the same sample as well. CDR3 sequence: CATSRLDGGIIGTDTQYF. The CDR3 nucleotides read TGTGCCACCAGCAGGTTAGACGGGGGGATTATAGGCACAGATACGCAGTATTTT. The rearrangement joins TRBV15 to TRBJ2-3; TRBD2 aligns across 7 bases. Germline CDR1 is LNHNV and CDR2 is YYDKDF (reference sequence). After removal of 3 bases from V and 1 base from J, the junction contained 13 bases not matched to a gene. This CDR3 spans 18 amino acids.

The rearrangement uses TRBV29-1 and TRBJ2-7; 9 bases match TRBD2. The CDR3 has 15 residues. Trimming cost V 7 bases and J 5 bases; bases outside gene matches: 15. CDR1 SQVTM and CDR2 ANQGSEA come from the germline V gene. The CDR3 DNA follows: TGCAGCGCAGGGAAGGGGGGGACTAGCAAGGACGAGCAGTACTTC. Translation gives CSAGKGGTSKDEQYF.

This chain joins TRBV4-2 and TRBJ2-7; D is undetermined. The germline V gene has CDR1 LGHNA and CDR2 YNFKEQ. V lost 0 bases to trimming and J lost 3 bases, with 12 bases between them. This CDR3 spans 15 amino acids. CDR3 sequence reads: CASSQETHYVYEQYF. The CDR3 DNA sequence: TGTGCCAGCAGCCAAGAAACCCACTATGTCTACGAGCAGTACTTC.

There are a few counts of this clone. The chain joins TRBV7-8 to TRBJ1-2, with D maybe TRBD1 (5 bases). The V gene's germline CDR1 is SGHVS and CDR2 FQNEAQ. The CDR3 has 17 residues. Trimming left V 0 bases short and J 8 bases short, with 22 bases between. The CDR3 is CASSLAPAGPTILGYTF. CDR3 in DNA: TGTGCCAGCAGCTTAGCCCCGGCGGGACCCACTATACTGGGCTACACCTTC.

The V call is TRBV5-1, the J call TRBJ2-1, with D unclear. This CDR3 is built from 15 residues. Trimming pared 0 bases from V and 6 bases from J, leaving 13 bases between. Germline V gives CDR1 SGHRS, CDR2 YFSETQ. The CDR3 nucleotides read TGCGCCAGCAGCTTGGCCGATCCCCGAGGCAATGAGCAGTTCTTC. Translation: CASSLADPRGNEQFF.